The clone carrying this T cell receptor beta chain was recorded many times. Germline CDR1 and CDR2: SEHNR and FQNEAQ (reference sequence). The CDR3 extends over 15 amino acids. V gave up 1 base and J gave up 7 bases, with 17 bases separating them. This sample was included in a study of neurological immune-mediated disorders. TCRdb re-analysed the 5' RACE reads in MiXCR, keeping a single row per CDR3 protein. Of approximately 60,000 distinct CDR3 sequences listed, approximately 4.2% are singletons. Sequences were obtained from PBMCs. The sequence was collected from a man aged 45-65 years with multiple sclerosis. The chain joins TRBV7-9 to TRBJ2-7; D uncertain. The CDR3: CASSLVLVGAGEQYV. CDR3 in DNA: TGTGCCAGCAGCTTAGTACTGGTCGGCGCCGGGGAGCAGTACGTC.